These 15 T cell receptor beta chains came from one sample sequenced in a study of T cells expressing NK-cell markers. After re-calling the 5' RACE reads, TCRdb lists one entry per CDR3 protein, DNA absent. The sample's table shows 450,000 to 600,000 distinct CDR3 sequences. Material for sequencing was blood T cells: a sorted CD56 or NKG2C T cell subset, CD4+ or CD8+ T cells, or bulk PBMC T cells (not recorded which). The source is a man aged 18 to 30 in good health.

J is TRBJ2-5 and V is TRBV28; TCRdb's D call of TRBD1 is untestable without DNA. Germline V CDR1 and CDR2: MDHEN, SYDVKM. The CDR3 contains 13 residues. CDR3 protein: CASSRDSPETQYF.

The rearrangement uses TRBV10-3 and TRBJ1-2; lacking DNA, the TRBD1 call made by TCRdb goes unchecked. Germline CDR1 is ENHRY and CDR2 is SYGVKD. The CDR3 sequence is 14 residues long. The chain's CDR3 is CAISDGTGEYGYTF.

The V gene is TRBV3-1, the J gene TRBJ1-1; the TCRdb D gene call, TRBD1, has no DNA to confirm it. This CDR3 region has 13 residues. Germline V gene sequence: CDR1 LGHDT, CDR2 YNNKEL (reference sequence). The CDR3 spells CASSVDTMTEAFF.

The chain employs TRBV20-1 and TRBJ2-1; the D call of TRBD2 rests on TCRdb alone, since no DNA is present to check it. The CDR3 runs 16 residues. CDR1 and CDR2 from the germline V gene are DFQATT and SNEGSKA (reference sequence). This chain's CDR3 is CSANRRQRSMVDEQFF.

The chain is built from TRBV2 and TRBJ2-3; TCRdb proposes TRBD1, but this gene call is untestable without DNA. CDR3 size: 13 residues. Per the germline V gene, CDR1 is SNHLY and CDR2 is FYNNEI. This CDR3 is CASSGGTPRVQYF.

The chain combines TRBV29-1 with TRBJ2-5; no DNA is available, so the TRBD2 call from TCRdb remains unchecked. The length of the CDR3 is 12 residues. CDR1 SQVTM and CDR2 ANQGSEA come from the germline V gene. The CDR3 loop is CSPKEVGETQYF. The full variable domain, completed using reference TRBV29-1 and TRBJ2-5, is SAVISQKPSRDICQRGTSLTIQCQVDSQVTMMFWYRQQPGQSLTLIATANQGSEATYESGFVIDKFPISRPNLTFSTLTVSNMSPEDSSIYLCSPKEVGETQYFGPGTRLLVL.

V gene TRBV11-2 combines with J gene TRBJ1-5. CDR1 SGHAT and CDR2 FQNNGV come from the germline V gene. This CDR3 is built from 15 residues. The CDR3 protein is CASSLDGGRDQPQHF. Using reference TRBV11-2 and TRBJ1-5 for the parts outside the CDR3, the full variable domain is EAGVAQSPRYKIIEKRQSVAFWCNPISGHATLYWYQQILGQGPKLLIQFQNNGVVDDSQLPKDRFSAERLKGVDSTLKIQPAKLEDSAVYLCASSLDGGRDQPQHFGDGTRLSIL.

The chain employs TRBV6-1 and TRBJ1-1. CDR3 length: 14 amino acids. Germline values: CDR1 MNHNS, CDR2 SASEGT. CDR3 sequence: CASSEPAKNTEAFF.

The chain is built from TRBV18 and TRBJ2-1; absent DNA, TCRdb's TRBD1 call cannot be checked. The CDR3 has 20 residues. CDR1 and CDR2 from the germline V gene are KGHSH and LQKENI. The CDR3 protein is CASSPPGGAVQKPPYNEQFF.

The rearrangement uses TRBV20-1 and TRBJ2-1; TCRdb picks TRBD1, but there is no DNA to check that call. Germline loops: CDR1 DFQATT, CDR2 SNEGSKA (reference sequence). This CDR3 is built from 12 residues. The CDR3 loop is CSARDRGGWEFF.

V gene TRBV12-3 or TRBV12-4 combines with J gene TRBJ2-1; the D gene TCRdb calls, TRBD1, cannot be checked with no DNA. This CDR3 spans 16 amino acids. The CDR3 reads CASSGHSGDSYNEQFF.

This chain joins TRBV12-3 or TRBV12-4 and TRBJ1-3; TCRdb calls TRBD1, which cannot be checked without DNA. This CDR3 contains 15 residues. The CDR3 loop reads CASVTVGISGNTIYF.

This rearrangement joins TRBV20-1 to TRBJ1-2. The CDR3 contains 13 residues. Germline V gene sequence: CDR1 DFQATT, CDR2 SNEGSKA (reference sequence). The CDR3 here is CSARKAVDYGYTF.

The chain employs TRBV21-1 and TRBJ1-3. TRBV21-1 is flagged as a pseudogene. This CDR3 comprises 16 residues. Here the CDR3 reads CASSKRREYSGNTIYF.

The J gene is TRBJ2-1, the V gene TRBV5-5; TCRdb calls TRBD1, which cannot be checked without DNA. The germline V gene has CDR1 SGHKS and CDR2 YYEKEE (reference sequence). The CDR3 consists of 15 residues. CDR3 region: CASSLSGGTGNEQFF. The full variable domain, rest sourced from reference TRBV5-5 and TRBJ2-1, is DAGVTQSPTHLIKTRGQQVTLRCSPISGHKSVSWYQQVLGQGPQFIFQYYEKEERGRGNFPDRFSARQFPNYSSELNVNALLLGDSALYLCASSLSGGTGNEQFFGPGTRLTVL.